One T cell receptor beta chain is described in this entry. Its specificity is not known. The CDR3 sequence is 13 residues long. The sample is drawn from a study of T-cell reconstitution after alpha-beta-depleted transplantation in children. Whole-study results and caveats: Reportedly, roughly two months post-transplant, alpha-beta T cells arose from several hundred expanded graft clones. T-cell numbers and diversity, one year after transplant, stemmed largely from T cells that were newly produced.

Unique molecular identifiers were incorporated during preparation of the TCRbeta library. TCRdb analysed the PCR reads with MiXCR anew, one entry per CDR3 protein. The sample has approximately 27,000 distinct CDR3 sequences; roughly 19% are singletons. This receptor was identified in a male patient aged 2-15 years who had a stem cell transplant for acute lymphoblastic leukemia, so the T cells may come from the graft donor. The sequenced sample was PBMCs, mostly from graft donor cells, obtained 60 days after TCRalphabeta/CD19-depleted stem cell transplant. V usage is TRBV12-3 or TRBV12-4 and J usage is TRBJ1-5; D uncertain. CDR3 region: CTRSLAEHQPQHF. CDR3 in DNA: TGTACCCGCAGTTTAGCGGAGCATCAGCCCCAGCATTTT.